This T cell receptor (beta chain) was recorded in a study of identical twins. General observations from the study: Compared with models, monozygotic twins showed more out-of-frame TCR alpha sharing.

The CDR3 is 14 residues long. Trimming took off 3 bases at V and 7 bases at J, with 16 bases between the two ends. Template switching added a universal primer site, and cDNA bore unique molecular identifiers. Each CDR3 protein is one row after TCRdb ran MiXCR on the 5' RACE reads. Here the sample spans roughly 540,000 distinct CDR3 sequences, 22% being singletons. In this sample, this clonotype turned up a few times. No antigen is known for it. In addition, the sample was reused for a study of T cells expressing NK-cell markers. As reported in that work: In several donors, these clonotypes also led the CD3+CD56-NKG2C+ fraction.

The source of this sequence is a woman younger than 35 in good health. V gene TRBV12-3 or TRBV12-4 combines with J gene TRBJ2-7; tentative D call: TRBD1 (5 bases). The specimen was CD4+ T cells sorted from blood. The CDR3 DNA reads TGTGCCAGCAGTTTTGCAGGGATGGCTAGAGAGCAGTACTTC. As protein: CASSFAGMAREQYF.